This is a list of T cell receptor beta chains from one sample in a study of vaccination effects on CD4 cells after COVID-19. Their antigens are not known. This table comes from immunoSEQ multiplex PCR, and its TCRdb copy is limited to in-frame clones, with some not included. The sample lists some 50,000 clones, nearly 75% occurring once. This sample comprised CD4+ T cells from PBMCs cultured without peptide, obtained after COVID-19 vaccination. The receptors derive from a human donor who had a prior SARS-CoV-2 infection. Each CDR3 is given with its conserved first and last residue. Where a row states a size, it is once, few, many or the class of an expanded clone; other rows omit it.

v_call clone_size cdr3_aa
TRBV9 few CASSVAGRETGELFF
TRBV6-2/TRBV6-3 - CASSSSSGTDTQYF
TRBV18 - CASSPPDRYTYEQYF
TRBV27 - CASSLRGFSNEQFF
TRBV14 - CASSLSDFLTDTQYF
TRBV27 - CASSFLGPSYEQYF
TRBV4-2 - CASSHQNPGQPYEQYF
TRBV7-9 - CASSPKYRTEQLFF
TRBV18 - CASSETGNSGNTIYF
TRBV6-5 - CASSYSAGTDNSPLHF
TRBV5-4 few CASSVGLANYGYTF
TRBV18 - CASSPRDPGRSATNEKLFF
TRBV7-9 - CASSYKTGGASYEQYF
TRBV23-1 - CASSHLAGRSGELFF
TRBV19 - CASSMVMGYEQYF
TRBV5-1 - CASIDASGGTEAFF
TRBV3-1/TRBV3-2 - CASSHGRNQPQHF
TRBV4-2 - CASSQFTGELFF
TRBV6-1 - CASSEALNYNEQFF
TRBV7-9 - CASSLVGVGETQYF
TRBV5-1 - CASRVGPTDNSPLHF
TRBV11-3 - CASRGYAKNIQYF
TRBV5-1 - CASSLVAGLGTDTQYF